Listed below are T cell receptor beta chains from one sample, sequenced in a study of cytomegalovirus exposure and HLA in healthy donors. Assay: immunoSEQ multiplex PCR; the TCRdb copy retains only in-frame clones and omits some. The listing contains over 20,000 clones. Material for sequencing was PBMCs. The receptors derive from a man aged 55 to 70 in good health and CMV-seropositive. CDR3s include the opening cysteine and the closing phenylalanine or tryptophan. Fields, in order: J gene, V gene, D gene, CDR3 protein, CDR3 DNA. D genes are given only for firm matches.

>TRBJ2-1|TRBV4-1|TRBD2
CASSQDRMGSGDSEQFF
TGCGCCAGCAGCCAAGATAGGATGGGTAGCGGGGACTCGGAGCAGTTCTTC
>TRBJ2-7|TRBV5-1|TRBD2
CASSSRLAGGEQYF
TGCGCCAGCAGCTCCAGACTAGCGGGAGGCGAGCAGTACTTC
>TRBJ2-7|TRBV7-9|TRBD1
CASSPSSGTGGSYEQYF
TGTGCCAGCAGCCCTAGTTCCGGGACAGGAGGCTCCTACGAGCAGTACTTC
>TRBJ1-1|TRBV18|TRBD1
CASSQSTGMNTEAFF
TGTGCCAGCTCCCAATCGACAGGGATGAACACTGAAGCTTTCTTT
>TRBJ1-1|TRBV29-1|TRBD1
CSVRRQGTNTEAFF
TGCAGCGTTCGCCGACAGGGAACAAACACTGAAGCTTTCTTT
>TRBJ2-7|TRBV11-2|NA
CASSSSTLTGFEQYF
TGTGCCAGCAGCTCATCGACCCTTACAGGGTTCGAGCAGTACTTC
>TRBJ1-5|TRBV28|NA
CASSKPTGSYQPQHF
TGTGCCAGCAGTAAACCTACAGGATCCTATCAGCCCCAGCATTTT
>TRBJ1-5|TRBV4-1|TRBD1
CASSQVVPGQTDQPQHF
TGCGCCAGCAGCCAAGTGGTTCCGGGACAGACTGATCAGCCCCAGCATTTT
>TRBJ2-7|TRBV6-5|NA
CASSYSWGRGYEQYF
TGTGCCAGCAGTTACTCGTGGGGGCGAGGGTACGAGCAGTACTTC
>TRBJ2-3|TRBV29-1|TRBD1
CSAEQGTDTQYF
TGCAGCGCGGAACAGGGGACAGATACGCAGTATTTT
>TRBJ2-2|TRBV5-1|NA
CASGTLPSAGELFF
TGCGCCAGCGGGACTTTACCCTCGGCCGGGGAGCTGTTTTTT
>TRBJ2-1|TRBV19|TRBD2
CASSIGAGGQSEQFF
TGTGCCAGTAGCATTGGAGCGGGAGGGCAAAGTGAGCAGTTCTTC
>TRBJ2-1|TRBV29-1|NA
CSVASRTYNEQFF
TGCAGCGTAGCTAGTAGGACCTACAATGAGCAGTTCTTC
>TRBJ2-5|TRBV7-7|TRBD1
CASSNSGTGGLETQYF
TGTGCCAGCAGCAACAGCGGGACAGGGGGCTTAGAGACCCAGTACTTC
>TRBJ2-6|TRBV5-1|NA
CASSLEPYGANVLTF
TGCGCCAGCAGCTTGGAACCCTACGGGGCCAACGTCCTGACTTTC
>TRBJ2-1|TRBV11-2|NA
CASSYGIPRPGNEQFF
TGTGCCAGCAGCTACGGGATTCCGCGCCCCGGGAATGAGCAGTTCTTC
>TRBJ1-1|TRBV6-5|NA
CASRRQPNTEAFF
TGTGCCAGCCGGAGACAGCCGAACACTGAAGCTTTCTTT
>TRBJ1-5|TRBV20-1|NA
CSAPGGPQHF
TGCAGTGCTCCCGGGGGGCCCCAGCATTTT
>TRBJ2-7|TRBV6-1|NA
CASSERRQVAEYF
TGTGCCAGCAGTGAACGCCGACAGGTGGCCGAATACTTC
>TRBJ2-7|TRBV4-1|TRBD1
CASSQERGLRMFEQYF
TGCGCCAGCAGCCAAGAAAGGGGGCTCCGAATGTTCGAGCAGTACTTC
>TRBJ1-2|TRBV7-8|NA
CASSFLGAGGYTF
TGTGCCAGCAGCTTTCTGGGGGCTGGCGGCTACACCTTC
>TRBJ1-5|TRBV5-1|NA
CASSPRGGSNQPQHF
TGCGCCAGCAGCCCCCGGGGAGGGAGCAATCAGCCCCAGCATTTT
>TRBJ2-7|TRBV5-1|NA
CASSLAGSYEQYF
TGCGCCAGCAGCTTGGCGGGTTCCTACGAGCAGTACTTC
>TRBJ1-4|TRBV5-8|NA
CASSIGRTGLGNEKLFF
TGTGCCAGCAGCATTGGCCGTACAGGGCTCGGGAATGAAAAACTGTTTTTT
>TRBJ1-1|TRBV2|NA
CASTEEVNTEAFF
TGTGCCAGCACGGAGGAGGTGAACACTGAAGCTTTCTTT
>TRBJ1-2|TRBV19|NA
CASSLLQGLGYGYTF
TGTGCCAGTAGCCTTCTGCAGGGTTTGGGCTATGGCTACACCTTC
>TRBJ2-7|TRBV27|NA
CASRSVSSYEQYF
TGTGCCTCCCGGTCCGTGAGCTCCTACGAGCAGTACTTC
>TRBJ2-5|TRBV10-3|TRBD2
CATSGREGRKTQYF
TGTGCCACCTCAGGGCGGGAGGGCAGGAAGACCCAGTACTTC
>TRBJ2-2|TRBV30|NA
CAWRGLANTGELFF
TGTGCCTGGAGAGGACTCGCTAACACCGGGGAGCTGTTTTTT
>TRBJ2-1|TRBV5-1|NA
CASSFDYNEQFF
TGCGCCAGCAGTTTCGACTATAATGAGCAGTTCTTC
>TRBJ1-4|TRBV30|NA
CAWSLTATNEKLFF
TGTGCCTGGAGCCTGACAGCAACTAATGAAAAACTGTTTTTT
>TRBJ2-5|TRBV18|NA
CASSPLTPKETQYF
TGTGCCAGCTCACCTCTGACACCTAAAGAGACCCAGTACTTC
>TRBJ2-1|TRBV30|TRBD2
CAWSGLAMYNEQFF
TGTGCCTGGAGTGGACTAGCGATGTACAATGAGCAGTTCTTC
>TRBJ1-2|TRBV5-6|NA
CASSFTGVANYGYTF
TGTGCCAGCAGCTTCACGGGGGTGGCTAACTATGGCTACACCTTC
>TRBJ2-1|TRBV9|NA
CASSVESGINGEQFF
TGTGCCAGCAGCGTAGAGTCCGGGATCAACGGGGAGCAGTTCTTC
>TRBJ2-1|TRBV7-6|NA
CASSLLAAAPGSWNEQFF
TGTGCCAGCAGCTTGCTGGCGGCAGCGCCCGGATCGTGGAATGAGCAGTTCTTC
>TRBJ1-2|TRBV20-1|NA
CSAGGDYGYTF
TGCAGTGCCGGGGGGGACTATGGCTACACCTTC
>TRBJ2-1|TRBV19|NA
CASSGSYNEQFF
TGTGCCAGTAGCGGCTCCTACAATGAGCAGTTCTTC
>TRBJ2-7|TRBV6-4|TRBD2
CASSVGEGYEQYF
TGTGCCAGCAGTGTCGGGGAGGGTTACGAGCAGTACTTC
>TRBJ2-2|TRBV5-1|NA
CASSAHRGLVELFF
TGCGCCAGCAGCGCCCACCGGGGTTTAGTGGAGCTGTTTTTT
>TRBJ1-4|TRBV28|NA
CASSGQQGGNEKLFF
TGTGCCAGCAGTGGTCAACAGGGCGGAAATGAAAAACTGTTTTTT
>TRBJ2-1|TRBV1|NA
CTSSQDLRVQFF
TGCACCAGCAGCCAAGATCTGCGGGTTCAGTTCTTC
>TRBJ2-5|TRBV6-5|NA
CAGLGARETQYF
TGTGCCGGGTTGGGGGCCAGGGAGACCCAGTACTTC
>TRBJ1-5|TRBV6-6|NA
CASSYSLRQGLQPQHF
TGTGCCAGCAGTTACTCGCTGCGGCAGGGGTTGCAGCCCCAGCATTTT
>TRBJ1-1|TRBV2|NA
CASSELEGPASEAFF
TGTGCCAGCAGTGAGCTGGAGGGGCCGGCGAGTGAAGCTTTCTTT
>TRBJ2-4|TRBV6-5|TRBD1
CASRSGLQGVDSYF
TGTGCCAGCAGGTCAGGACTACAGGGGGTAGATTCGTACTTC
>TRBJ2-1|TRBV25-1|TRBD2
CASNRGGTSSYNEQFF
TGTGCCAGCAACCGAGGGGGGACTAGCTCCTACAATGAGCAGTTCTTC
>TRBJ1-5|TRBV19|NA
CASNPVSNQPQHF
TGTGCCAGTAACCCGGTAAGCAATCAGCCCCAGCATTTT
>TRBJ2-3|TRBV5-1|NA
CASSRGLNVNTDTQYF
TGCGCCAGCAGCCGAGGACTCAATGTAAACACAGATACGCAGTATTTT